This T cell receptor beta chain was identified in a study of control samples from healthy donors and cancer patients. Profiled with immunoSEQ multiplex PCR; TCRdb holds only in-frame clones, not every one. Altogether about 130,000 clones are present, roughly 94% being singletons, with the ten largest covering approximately 15%. The trim removed 4 bases at V and 6 bases at J, leaving 11 bases unmatched. The germline V gene encodes CDR1 MGHRA and CDR2 YSYEKL. The CDR3 contains 16 residues. Material: PBMCs. This TCR derives from a man in his fifties or sixties with colorectal cancer. The gene calls are TRBV4-1 and TRBJ1-5; 8 nucleotides agree with TRBD1. Here the CDR3 DNA reads TGCGCCAGCAGCCCGCGGACAGGACAGGGCGGTCAGCCCCAGCATTTT. It codes for CASSPRTGQGGQPQHF.